This T cell receptor beta chain was identified in a study of blood T cell repertoires in COVID-19. Overall study: The United States, Italy and Spain supplied acute and convalescent COVID-19 samples. From T cells, B-cell-depleted T cells, or PBMCs came the material, which was cDNA or gDNA.

Per the study methods: Amplification of reference gene primers was used by the study to estimate nucleated cell counts. Clones were sequenced by immunoSEQ multiplex PCR, and TCRdb holds only the in-frame ones, with some missing. Clone size and the V and J calls come from that table; the DNA yielded D and trimming. Among approximately 140,000 clones listed, 80% were seen once. Trimming at V came to 6 bases and at J to 5 bases, leaving 0 bases not matched to a gene. The CDR3 totals 13 residues. Germline values: CDR1 MNHEY, CDR2 SMNVEV (reference sequence). The clonotype comes from a man between 60 and 70 years old with active or convalescent COVID-19. Specimen: peripheral blood. The chain uses TRBV27 and TRBJ2-1; 11 bases fit TRBD2. For the CDR3, the DNA is TGTGCCAGCAGACTAGCGGGAGACAATGAGCAGTTCTTC. Amino acids: CASRLAGDNEQFF.